The rows below give T cell receptor beta chains drawn from one sample of a study of blood T cell repertoires in COVID-19. Data came from immunoSEQ multiplex PCR; TCRdb stores just in-frame clones and leaves some out. The sample includes more than 95,000 clones, roughly 72% of them seen just once. Material: peripheral blood. The receptors shown here come from a man older than 75 with COVID-19, enrolled during active disease. Both conserved end residues are part of each CDR3. A D gene is named only where the DNA matches it firmly. Clone size, where shown, is once, few, many, or a class for clones that have expanded.

J: TRBJ2-3
size: .
D: .
V: TRBV2
CDR3: CASSLGAAGSDTQYF
DNA: TGTGCCAGCAGTTTAGGGGCGGCAGGCTCAGATACGCAGTATTTT

J: TRBJ2-5
size: .
D: .
V: TRBV2
CDR3: CASSEGPQETQYF
DNA: TGTGCCAGCAGTGAAGGGCCCCAGGAGACCCAGTACTTC

J: TRBJ1-6
size: .
D: .
V: TRBV28
CDR3: CASSLRGYPRSPLHF
DNA: TGTGCCAGCAGTTTGAGGGGGTACCCTAGGTCACCCCTCCACTTT

J: TRBJ2-2
size: .
D: .
V: TRBV5-8
CDR3: CASSQSGLNTGELFF
DNA: TGTGCCAGCAGCCAGTCGGGACTTAACACCGGGGAGCTGTTTTTT

J: TRBJ2-7
size: .
D: TRBD1
V: TRBV10-3
CDR3: CAISEGDRGNYEQYF
DNA: TGTGCCATCAGTGAGGGGGACAGGGGGAACTACGAGCAGTACTTC

J: TRBJ2-7
size: .
D: TRBD2
V: TRBV2
CDR3: CASSVTQGLAGSYEQYF
DNA: TGTGCCAGCAGTGTAACGCAGGGACTAGCGGGCTCCTACGAGCAGTACTTC

J: TRBJ1-6
size: .
D: .
V: TRBV3-1/TRBV3-2
CDR3: CASSQGWADNSPLHF
DNA: TGTGCCAGCAGCCAAGGTTGGGCAGACAATTCACCCCTCCACTTT

J: TRBJ2-1
size: .
D: TRBD2
V: TRBV2
CDR3: CASSGTSGSLSYNEQFF
DNA: TGTGCCAGCAGTGGGACTAGCGGGTCCCTCTCCTACAATGAGCAGTTCTTC

J: TRBJ1-2
size: .
D: TRBD1
V: TRBV28
CDR3: CASSSHQLFGTGNGYTF
DNA: TGTGCCAGCAGTTCACACCAACTCTTCGGGACAGGGAATGGCTACACCTTC

J: TRBJ2-2
size: .
D: .
V: TRBV19
CDR3: CASSIVGGAGELFF
DNA: TGTGCCAGTAGTATCGTTGGAGGAGCCGGGGAGCTGTTTTTT

J: TRBJ1-5
size: once
D: .
V: TRBV24-1
CDR3: CATSDSRAGRQPQHF
DNA: TGTGCCACCAGTGATTCGCGGGCAGGGAGGCAGCCCCAGCATTTT

J: TRBJ1-5
size: .
D: .
V: TRBV6-5
CDR3: CASSGNFDQPQHF
DNA: TGTGCCAGCTCGGGGAACTTCGATCAGCCCCAGCATTTT

J: TRBJ1-1
size: .
D: .
V: TRBV21-1
CDR3: CASSTGQGSEAFF
DNA: TGTGCCAGCAGCACCGGACAGGGCTCTGAAGCTTTCTTT

J: TRBJ2-3
size: .
D: TRBD1
V: TRBV29-1
CDR3: CSATGQGATDTQYF
DNA: TGCAGCGCCACGGGACAGGGGGCCACAGATACGCAGTATTTT

J: TRBJ1-5
size: .
D: .
V: TRBV6-5
CDR3: CASSYSEGHQPQHF
DNA: TGTGCCAGCAGTTACTCGGAGGGGCATCAGCCCCAGCATTTT

J: TRBJ2-3
size: .
D: TRBD2
V: TRBV5-1
CDR3: CASRAGGSEDTQYF
DNA: TGCGCCAGCAGGGCGGGAGGCTCGGAAGATACGCAGTATTTT

J: TRBJ2-1
size: .
D: TRBD2
V: TRBV4-1
CDR3: CASSQRETSGRLGYNEQFF
DNA: TGCGCCAGCAGCCAAAGAGAGACTAGCGGGAGGCTGGGTTACAATGAGCAGTTCTTC

J: TRBJ1-5
size: .
D: .
V: TRBV7-8
CDR3: CASSLRGGDQPQHF
DNA: TGTGCCAGCAGCTTAAGGGGGGGAGATCAGCCCCAGCATTTT

J: TRBJ2-2
size: .
D: .
V: TRBV28
CDR3: CASSLGLATTGELFF
DNA: TGTGCCAGCAGTTTAGGGTTAGCAACCACCGGGGAGCTGTTTTTT

J: TRBJ2-3
size: few
D: TRBD2
V: TRBV3-1/TRBV3-2
CDR3: CASSPSGLVPDTQYF
DNA: TGTGCCAGCAGCCCCTCAGGACTAGTCCCAGATACGCAGTATTTT

J: TRBJ2-7
size: .
D: .
V: TRBV19
CDR3: CASSIGRRFREQYF
DNA: TGTGCCAGTAGTATAGGTCGGAGGTTCAGGGAGCAGTACTTC

J: TRBJ1-2
size: .
D: .
V: TRBV12-3/TRBV12-4
CDR3: CASSLGRAGGYTF
DNA: TGTGCCAGCAGTTTAGGGCGAGCGGGTGGCTACACCTTC

J: TRBJ2-3
size: .
D: TRBD2
V: TRBV7-6
CDR3: CASSTRIRTSGSNTDTQYF
DNA: TGTGCCAGCAGCACCAGAATCCGGACTAGCGGGAGTAACACAGATACGCAGTATTTT

J: TRBJ2-4
size: once
D: .
V: TRBV4-3
CDR3: CASSQDPGVAKNIQYF
DNA: TGCGCCAGCAGCCAAGATCCAGGGGTAGCCAAAAACATTCAGTACTTC

J: TRBJ1-2
size: .
D: TRBD1
V: TRBV11-2
CDR3: CASSFFPRLNRDRDYGYTF
DNA: TGTGCCAGCAGCTTTTTTCCGCGACTGAACCGGGACAGGGACTATGGCTACACCTTC

J: TRBJ2-5
size: few
D: .
V: TRBV27
CDR3: CASSYGQETQYF
DNA: TGTGCCAGCAGTTACGGCCAAGAGACCCAGTACTTC

J: TRBJ2-5
size: .
D: .
V: TRBV19
CDR3: CASSAANQETQYF
DNA: TGTGCCAGTAGTGCGGCTAACCAAGAGACCCAGTACTTC

J: TRBJ1-5
size: .
D: .
V: TRBV6-5
CDR3: CASPRTEQDQPQHF
DNA: TGTGCCAGCCCCCGGACAGAGCAGGATCAGCCCCAGCATTTT